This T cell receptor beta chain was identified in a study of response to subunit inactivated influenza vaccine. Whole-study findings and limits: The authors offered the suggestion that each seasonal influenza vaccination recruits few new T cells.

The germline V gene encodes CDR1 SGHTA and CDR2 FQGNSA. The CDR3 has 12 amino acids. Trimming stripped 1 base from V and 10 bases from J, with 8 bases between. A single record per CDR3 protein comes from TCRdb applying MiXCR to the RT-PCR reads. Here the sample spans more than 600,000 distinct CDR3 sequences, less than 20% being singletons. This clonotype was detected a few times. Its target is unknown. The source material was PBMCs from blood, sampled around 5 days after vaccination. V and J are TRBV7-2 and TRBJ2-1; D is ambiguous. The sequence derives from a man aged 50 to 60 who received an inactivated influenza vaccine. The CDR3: CASSLGDIEQFF. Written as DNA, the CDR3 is TGTGCCAGCAGCTTAGGAGACATCGAGCAGTTCTTC. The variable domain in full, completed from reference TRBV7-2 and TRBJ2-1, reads GAGVSQSPSNKVTEKGKDVELRCDPISGHTALYWYRQSLGQGLEFLIYFQGNSAPDKSGLPSDRFSAERTGGSVSTLTIQRTQQEDSAVYLCASSLGDIEQFFGPGTRLTVL.